Listed here are 21 T cell receptor beta chains from one sample, sequenced in a study of neurological immune-mediated disorders (dated by TCRdb to the late 2010s). Preparation of the library involved 5' RACE. The instrument given in TCRdb is Illumina HiSeq 2500. The raw public data were reprocessed by TCRdb itself: fastp quality trimming at Q25, MiXCR clonotype calling, in-frame beta chains only. Under each unique CDR3 protein, matching rows form one entry showing the most common genes and DNA. Across this sample there are roughly 60,000 distinct CDR3 sequences, with roughly 3.3% seen only once. The ten most abundant clones make up 3.1% of the sample. The sequenced sample was PBMCs. The receptors come from a woman aged 25 to 39 with multiple sclerosis.

This clonotype was counted many times. The chain combines TRBV5-1 with TRBJ1-2, with D possibly TRBD1 on 6 matching bases. CDR3 length: 14 residues. Germline CDR1 and CDR2: SGHRS and YFSETQ. The V end was cut by 5 bases, the J end by 4 bases, with 15 bases between. The CDR3: CASSSGGAPYGYTF. Written as DNA, the CDR3 is TGCGCCAGCAGTTCCGGGGGGGCACCCTATGGCTACACCTTC.

V usage is TRBV5-1 and J usage is TRBJ1-1; D is unclear. V was pared by 2 bases and J by 8 bases, with 16 bases between. Germline values: CDR1 SGHRS, CDR2 YFSETQ. The CDR3 runs 14 residues. This CDR3 reads CASSLLAWMIEAFF. The CDR3 DNA reads TGCGCCAGCAGCTTACTGGCATGGATGATAGAAGCTTTCTTT.

The table lists this clonotype with many counts. At one end the junction does not follow the germline gene, possibly because of a read error. The rearrangement uses TRBV5-5 and TRBJ1-6; unclear D gene. The germline V gene has CDR1 SGHKS and CDR2 YYEKEE (reference sequence). This CDR3 comprises 12 residues. The CDR3 DNA sequence: TGTGCCAGCAGCTTGGGGGTAGCGGCCCTCAACTTT. Its protein is CASSLGVAALNF.

This clonotype appeared many times. The rearrangement joins TRBV4-1 to TRBJ1-4; 9 bases map to TRBD1. The germline gives CDR1 MGHRA, CDR2 YSYEKL. The CDR3 extends over 17 amino acids. V trimming: 1 base; J trimming: 0 bases; junction bases outside the gene matches: 3. The CDR3 nucleotides are TGCGCCAGCAGCCAAGTGGGGACAGGGCCAACTAATGAAAAACTGTTTTTT. This gives the protein CASSQVGTGPTNEKLFF.

The sample holds many counts of this clonotype. The V call is TRBV6-2 or TRBV6-3, the J call TRBJ2-1; D possibly uses TRBD1 or TRBD2 (6 bases each). This CDR3 has 13 amino acids. V dropped 6 bases and J dropped 10 bases, with 16 bases sitting between them. The V gene's germline CDR1 is MNHEY and CDR2 SVGEGT. CDR3 bases: TGTGCCAGCAGGAGAGGGACTGACAGGGAGCAGTTCTTC. This encodes CASRRGTDREQFF.

This clonotype was seen repeatedly, ten times or more. The V gene is TRBV11-2, the J gene TRBJ2-7, with D perhaps TRBD1 (5 bases). Germline values: CDR1 SGHAT, CDR2 FQNNGV. This CDR3 is 16 amino acids long. The V end was cut by 7 bases, the J end by 4 bases, with 23 bases between. CDR3: CASITDFWTKVYEQYF. DNA for the CDR3: TGTGCCAGCATTACAGACTTTTGGACAAAAGTATACGAGCAGTACTTC. Combining the CDR3 with reference TRBV11-2 and TRBJ2-7 gives the whole variable domain EAGVAQSPRYKIIEKRQSVAFWCNPISGHATLYWYQQILGQGPKLLIQFQNNGVVDDSQLPKDRFSAERLKGVDSTLKIQPAKLEDSAVYLCASITDFWTKVYEQYFGPGTRLTVT.

This clonotype was seen many times. The chain uses TRBV6-1 and TRBJ2-5; D is possibly TRBD2 (5 bases). CDR1 MNHNS and CDR2 SASEGT come from the germline V gene. The V end lost 0 bases, the J end lost 4 bases, and 12 bases lay between the germline ends. There are 15 residues in the CDR3. CDR3 sequence (DNA): TGTGCCAGCAGTGAAGCGCGGGCAGCCCTAGAGACCCAGTACTTC. Translation gives CASSEARAALETQYF.

This clonotype was picked up many times. The chain couples TRBV27 to TRBJ1-5; no clear D. The V end lost 7 bases, the J end lost 3 bases, and 16 bases lay between the germline ends. CDR3 length equals 15 residues. The germline CDR1 and CDR2 sequences are MNHEY and SMNVEV (reference sequence). The CDR3 sequence is CASNSSEVNNQPQHF. CDR3 sequence (DNA): TGTGCCAGCAACTCGTCAGAGGTGAACAATCAGCCCCAGCATTTT.

This clonotype has only a few counts. A read error may explain this, as a much larger clone is one base away. The V call is TRBV20-1, the J call TRBJ2-3, with D unclear. The V end was cut by 5 bases, the J end by 4 bases, with 10 bases between. This CDR3 region has 12 residues. The germline gives CDR1 DFQATT, CDR2 SNEGSKA (reference sequence). The DNA of the CDR3 is TGCAGTGCTCGAACCGTCCCAGATACGCAGTATTTT. Its protein is CSARTVPDTQYF.

This clonotype was counted at least ten times. The chain is built from TRBV5-1 and TRBJ1-1; D not certain. Germline CDR1 reads SGHRS; CDR2 reads YFSETQ. The CDR3 contains 15 residues. The V end lost 4 bases, the J end lost 0 bases, and 13 bases lay between the germline ends. The CDR3 nucleotides are TGCGCCAGCAGCCCGGGCGGCACGCTGAACACTGAAGCTTTCTTT. The encoded protein is CASSPGGTLNTEAFF.

This clonotype was detected only a few times. The junction does not match germline at one end; this may be a read error. The chain has TRBV7-9 and TRBJ1-6, with unresolved D. CDR3 length equals 15 residues. From germline, CDR1 is SEHNR and CDR2 FQNEAQ (reference sequence). The CDR3 sequence is CASSLGSSYNSPLNF. The CDR3 DNA reads TGTGCCAGCAGCTTGGGTAGCTCCTATAATTCACCCCTCAACTTT.

This clonotype was seen repeatedly, ten times or more. This sequence joins TRBV7-9 and TRBJ2-5, with TRBD1 identical over 9 bases. With 4 bases clipped from V and 1 base from J, the junction kept 7 bases outside the gene matches. In germline, CDR1 is SEHNR, CDR2 FQNEAQ (reference sequence). The CDR3 consists of 16 residues. The CDR3 protein is CASSSEDRGPQETQYF. Written as DNA, the CDR3 is TGTGCCAGCAGCTCCGAGGACAGGGGCCCCCAAGAGACCCAGTACTTC.

The sample holds many counts of this clonotype. The chain recombines TRBV7-9 with TRBJ2-7; 9 nucleotides agree with TRBD1. Germline trimming cut 2 bases from V and 0 bases from J; bases unmatched to any gene: 8. The germline gives CDR1 SEHNR, CDR2 FQNEAQ (reference sequence). There are 17 residues in the CDR3. The CDR3 spells CASSLLPGQGPSYEQYF. For the CDR3, the DNA is TGTGCCAGCAGCTTATTGCCGGGACAGGGACCCTCCTACGAGCAGTACTTC.

In its sample, this clonotype was seen many times. This chain connects TRBV10-3 to TRBJ2-7, with TRBD1 matching 9 bases. Germline V gene sequence: CDR1 ENHRY, CDR2 SYGVKD. Losses at the gene ends were 3 bases for V and 5 bases for J; bases not matched to a gene: 8. The length of the CDR3 is 15 residues. The CDR3 nucleotides are TGTGCCATCAGTGATTTAGGACAGGGGAGCCACGAGCAGTACTTC. Its protein is CAISDLGQGSHEQYF.

V is TRBV28 and J is TRBJ1-6, with a possible D match to TRBD1 (5 bases). The ends were cut back, 2 bases at V and 10 bases at J, with 15 bases in the middle. Germline V gene sequence: CDR1 MDHEN, CDR2 SYDVKM. The CDR3 extends over 15 amino acids. The CDR3 here is CASSLARQNTSPLHF. The CDR3 nucleotides read TGTGCCAGCAGTTTAGCGAGACAGAATACCTCACCCCTCCACTTT.

This clonotype was counted ten times or more. This chain connects TRBV5-1 to TRBJ1-3, with D hard to call. Germline CDR1 is SGHRS and CDR2 is YFSETQ. The CDR3 has 14 residues. V lost 0 bases and J lost 1, with 5 bases in between. This CDR3 is CASSLDGSGNTIYF. The CDR3 bases are TGCGCCAGCAGCTTGGACGGATCTGGAAACACCATATATTTT.

This clonotype was observed many times. The chain links TRBV29-1 to TRBJ1-3, with 7 positions matching TRBD1. J was trimmed by 4 bases and V by 6 bases; bases with no gene match: 6. The CDR3 spans 13 residues. The germline gives CDR1 SQVTM, CDR2 ANQGSEA. The CDR3 sequence is CSVGDSGGNTIYF. The CDR3 region has the DNA TGCAGCGTCGGGGACAGCGGGGGAAACACCATATATTTT.

This clonotype was observed a few times. The chain uses TRBV12-3 or TRBV12-4 and TRBJ2-3, with 8 bases fitting TRBD1. The CDR3 is 16 residues long. The V and J ends lost 3 bases and 0 bases, in that order; junction bases with no gene match: 5. CDR3 in DNA: TGTGCCAGCAGTTTCGGGGACAGGAGAAGCACAGATACGCAGTATTTT. Translation gives CASSFGDRRSTDTQYF.

This clonotype was found many times. The chain has TRBV5-1 and TRBJ2-1; the D gene is possibly TRBD1 (5 bases). V gave up 0 bases and J gave up 6 bases, with 10 bases separating them. The germline V gene encodes CDR1 SGHRS and CDR2 YFSETQ. This CDR3 comprises 14 residues. The DNA for the CDR3 is TGCGCCAGCAGCTTGGCAAGACAGTCCAATGAGCAGTTCTTC. Amino acid sequence: CASSLARQSNEQFF.

In this sample, this clonotype turned up many times. The chain carries TRBV5-5 and TRBJ1-1; no firm D call. The CDR3 has 17 residues. The V end was cut by 2 bases, the J end by 0 bases, with 17 bases between. CDR1 is SGHKS, CDR2 YYEKEE, per germline (reference sequence). The CDR3 nucleotides are TGTGCCAGCAGCTTCGAGGGTAACCTGCTGATGAACACTGAAGCTTTCTTT. This gives the protein CASSFEGNLLMNTEAFF.

This clonotype was counted at least ten times. The J gene is TRBJ2-7, the V gene TRBV5-5, with unresolved D. V dropped 2 bases and J dropped 1 base, with 13 bases sitting between them. The CDR3 consists of 15 residues. Germline loops: CDR1 SGHKS, CDR2 YYEKEE (reference sequence). The CDR3 here is CASSFITMGSYEQYF. The DNA of the CDR3 is TGTGCCAGCAGCTTTATCACCATGGGATCCTACGAGCAGTACTTC.